The T cell receptor (beta chain) under discussion was sequenced for a study of OX40 agonist ivuxolimab in advanced cancers. The study, taken as a whole, reports: At doses 0.1 to 3.0 mg/kg, CD4+ and CD8+ clones expanded.

Excluded were patients having autoimmune disease history or systemic immunosuppression. With 1 base clipped from V and 10 bases from J, the junction kept 9 bases outside the gene matches. This CDR3 is 15 amino acids long. The germline V gene encodes CDR1 GTSNPN and CDR2 SVGIG (reference sequence). On this clone itself: What it binds is unknown.

Clones were sequenced by immunoSEQ multiplex PCR, and TCRdb holds only the in-frame ones, with some missing. This sample carries tens of thousands of clones, 75% to 90% of them seen once, and the ten largest clones take over 0.45%. This chain uses TRBV30 with TRBJ2-1, with TRBD2 matching over 11 bases. This TCR was sampled from an adult with an advanced solid tumor such as melanoma, head and neck, liver or kidney cancer. Sequencing was performed on CD4+ or CD8+ T cells sorted from blood, taken in a trial of the OX40 agonist ivuxolimab. CDR3 amino acids: CAWSGTLAGGIEQFF. CDR3 DNA sequence: TGTGCCTGGAGTGGAACGCTAGCGGGGGGCATAGAGCAGTTCTTC. The full variable domain, rest sourced from reference TRBV30 and TRBJ2-1, is SQTIHQWPATLVQPVGSPLSLECTVEGTSNPNLYWYRQAAGRGLQLLFYSVGIGQISSEVPQNLSASRPQDRQFILSSKKLLLSDSGFYLCAWSGTLAGGIEQFFGPGTRLTVL.